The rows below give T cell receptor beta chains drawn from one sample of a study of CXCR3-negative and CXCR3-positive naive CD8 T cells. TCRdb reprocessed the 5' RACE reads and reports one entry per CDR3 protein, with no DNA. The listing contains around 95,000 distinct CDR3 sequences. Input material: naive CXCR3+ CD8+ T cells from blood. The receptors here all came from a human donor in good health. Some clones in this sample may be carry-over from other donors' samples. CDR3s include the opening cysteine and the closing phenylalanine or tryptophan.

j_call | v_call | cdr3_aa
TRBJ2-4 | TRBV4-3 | CASSQGQGKNIQYF
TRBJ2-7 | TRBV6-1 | CASSEYAGTHYEQYF
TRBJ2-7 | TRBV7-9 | CASSPPWGKGYEQYF
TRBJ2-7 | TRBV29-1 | CSVEANGPYEQYF
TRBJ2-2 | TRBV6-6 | CASSYGLAGNTGELFF
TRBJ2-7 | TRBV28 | CASTQFRTGISYEQYF
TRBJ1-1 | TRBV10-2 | CASSDSWVNTEAFF
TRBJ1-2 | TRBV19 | CASSQGANGYTF
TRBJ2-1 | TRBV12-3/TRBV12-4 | CASSSGRGEQFF
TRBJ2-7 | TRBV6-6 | CASSYSSMGYEQYF
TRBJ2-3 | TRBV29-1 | CSVEPGGQETSTDTQYF
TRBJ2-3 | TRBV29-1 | CSVAQPSGGPGLRMDF
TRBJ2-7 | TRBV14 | CASSQGDSYEQYF
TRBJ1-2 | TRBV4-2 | CASSQDRVGSNYGYTF
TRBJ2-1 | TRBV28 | CASSLAGAGGDYNEQFF
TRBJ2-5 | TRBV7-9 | CASTGEGQETQYF
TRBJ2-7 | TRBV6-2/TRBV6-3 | CASSYGRYPYEQYF
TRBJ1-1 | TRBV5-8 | CASSPLEGVNTEAFF
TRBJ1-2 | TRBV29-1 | CSAGSESYGYTF
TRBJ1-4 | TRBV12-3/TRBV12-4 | CASRSRTDNNEKLFF
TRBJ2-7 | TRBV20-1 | CSASLPRDYEQYF
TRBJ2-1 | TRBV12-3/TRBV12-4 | CASSSLDYTSYNEQFF
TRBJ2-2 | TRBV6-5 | CASSYSLGTANTGELFF
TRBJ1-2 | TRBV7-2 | CASSRNILVHAGYGYTF
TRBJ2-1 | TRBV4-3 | CASSQGTLTYNEQFF
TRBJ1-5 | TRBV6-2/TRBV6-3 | CASSHKSQPQHF
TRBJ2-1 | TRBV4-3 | CASSQDTYLSYNEQFF
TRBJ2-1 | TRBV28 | CASSLQVWGYNEQFF
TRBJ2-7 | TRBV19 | CTSSPSGGSYEQYF
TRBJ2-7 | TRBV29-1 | CSVKGPREQYF
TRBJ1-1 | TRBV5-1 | CASSLGEQGNTEAFF
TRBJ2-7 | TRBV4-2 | CASSQEGQAYEQYF
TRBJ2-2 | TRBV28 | CASSLRTVANTGELFF
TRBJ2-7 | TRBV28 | CASTDSYEQYF
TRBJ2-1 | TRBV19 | CATRWGGGPGNEQFF
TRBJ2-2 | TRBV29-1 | CSVVGQGATGELFF
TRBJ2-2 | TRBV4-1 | CASSQEDRTGELFF
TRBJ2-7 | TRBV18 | CASSHRGGRGLADYEQYF
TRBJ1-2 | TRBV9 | CASSDEADLYGYTF
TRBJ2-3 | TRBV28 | CASSWLGDTQYF
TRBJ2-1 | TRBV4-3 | CASSQGAQGPYNEQFF
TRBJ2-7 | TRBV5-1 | CASSPALGYSYEQYF
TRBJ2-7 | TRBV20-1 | CSTKSGENRNEQYF
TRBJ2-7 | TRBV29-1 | CSTQGGYEQYF
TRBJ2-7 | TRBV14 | CASSSGVNYEQYF
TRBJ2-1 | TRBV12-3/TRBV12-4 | CASTGGDIVEQFF
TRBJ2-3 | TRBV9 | CASSDHGGQDTQYF
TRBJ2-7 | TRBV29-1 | CGVGQGIMYEQYF
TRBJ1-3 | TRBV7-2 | CASSSGRISGNTIYF
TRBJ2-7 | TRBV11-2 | CASSLYSESYEQYF
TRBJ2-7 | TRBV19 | CASSIGADNYEQYF